These 25 T cell receptor beta chains were all obtained from the same sample, sequenced in a study of blood T cell repertoires in COVID-19. Assay: immunoSEQ multiplex PCR; the TCRdb copy retains only in-frame clones and omits some. The sample has tens of thousands of clones, roughly 88% seen once. The sequenced sample was peripheral blood. These receptors were collected from a man aged 55-75 years with acute or convalescent COVID-19.

This clone was counted once. The chain couples TRBV27 to TRBJ1-5; 8 bases fit TRBD1. This CDR3 is 14 amino acids long. V lost 5 bases to trimming and J lost 4 bases; unmatched junction nucleotides: 4. CDR1 and CDR2 (germline): MNHEY, SMNVEV (reference sequence). The CDR3 loop is CASSLRQGNQPQHF. CDR3 coding DNA: TGTGCCAGCAGTCTCAGACAGGGGAATCAGCCCCAGCATTTT.

The V gene is TRBV2, the J gene TRBJ1-4, with 9 bases matching TRBD1. This CDR3 region has 15 residues. Germline CDR1 and CDR2: SNHLY and FYNNEI. V lost 6 bases, J lost 9 bases, and 11 bases stayed unmatched. This CDR3 reads CASRETGTGFQKLFF. CDR3 nucleotides: TGTGCCAGCAGAGAAACCGGGACAGGGTTCCAAAAACTGTTTTTT.

The CDR3 bases are TGTGCCAGCAGTGAATCCGGGTCTGGAAACACCATATATTTT. It codes for CASSESGSGNTIYF. The J gene is TRBJ1-3, the V gene TRBV25-1, with D unresolved. The length of the CDR3 is 14 residues. V was shortened by 1 base and J by 1 base, with 5 bases between the two germline ends. Looked up from germline, CDR1 is MGHDK and CDR2 is SYGVNS. The full variable domain, with the rest looked up from reference TRBV25-1 and TRBJ1-3, is EADIYQTPRYLVIGTGKKITLECSQTMGHDKMYWYQQDPGMELHLIHYSYGVNSTEKGDLSSESTVSRIRTEHFPLTLESARPSHTSQYLCASSESGSGNTIYFGEGSWLTVV.

V and J are TRBV2 and TRBJ2-5; D gene uncertain. CDR1 is SNHLY and CDR2 is FYNNEI in the germline V gene. The germline V and J ends were trimmed by 8 bases and 2 bases, with 6 bases remaining between them. The CDR3 contains 11 residues. CDR3 region: CASLIQETQYF. The CDR3 bases are TGTGCCAGCCTTATTCAAGAGACCCAGTACTTC.

The gene calls are TRBV6-2 or TRBV6-3 and TRBJ2-3; 9 bases line up with TRBD2. The V and J ends lost 5 bases and 2 bases, in that order; junction bases with no gene match: 5. Germline lookup yields CDR1 MNHEY and CDR2 SVGEGT. The CDR3 sequence is 15 residues long. In DNA form, the CDR3 reads TGTGCCAGCAGTAGGAGCGGGGGGTACACAGATACGCAGTATTTT. The encoded protein is CASSRSGGYTDTQYF.

The chain uses TRBV28 and TRBJ2-2; possible D gene TRBD1, 6 bases. V was cut by 10 bases and J by 2 bases, with 17 bases left in between. Germline assignment: CDR1 MDHEN and CDR2 SYDVKM. CDR3 size: 15 residues. This chain's CDR3 is CATREQGPNTGELFF. CDR3 coding DNA: TGTGCCACCAGAGAACAGGGACCAAACACCGGGGAGCTGTTTTTT. The whole variable domain, filled in from reference TRBV28 and TRBJ2-2, reads DVKVTQSSRYLVKRTGEKVFLECVQDMDHENMFWYRQDPGLGLRLIYFSYDVKMKEKGDIPEGYSVSREKKERFSLILESASTNQTSMYLCATREQGPNTGELFFGEGSRLTVL.

This chain connects TRBV11-2 to TRBJ1-3; 7 bases are shared with TRBD1. J lost 3 bases, V lost 5 bases, and 4 bases had no gene match. CDR3 length: 14 residues. Germline values: CDR1 SGHAT, CDR2 FQNNGV. The CDR3 reads CASSPWTGGNTIYF. CDR3 bases: TGTGCCAGCAGCCCGTGGACAGGTGGAAACACCATATATTTT.

This clone was seen just once. The J gene is TRBJ2-1, the V gene TRBV20-1, with 8 bases matching TRBD2. The V and J ends lost 7 bases and 15 bases, in that order; junction bases with no gene match: 11. Germline CDR1 is DFQATT and CDR2 is SNEGSKA (reference sequence). This CDR3 contains 11 residues. CDR3 in DNA: TGCAGTGTCCCCAGGGGACTAGAGTCGTTCTTC. Translation gives CSVPRGLESFF.

The chain uses TRBV7-2 and TRBJ1-6; D ambiguous. From germline, CDR1 is SGHTA and CDR2 FQGNSA. The CDR3 spans 14 residues. Deletions cut 3 bases from V and 2 bases from J, with 5 bases between. The CDR3 coding sequence is TGTGCCAGCAGCTTGGGAGCCTATAATTCACCCCTCCACTTT. As protein: CASSLGAYNSPLHF.

The chain employs TRBV9 and TRBJ2-2; TRBD1 might be the D (6 bases). Germline V gives CDR1 SGDLS, CDR2 YYNGEE. V was pared by 3 bases and J by 3 bases, with 9 bases between. The CDR3 consists of 14 residues. The CDR3 reads CASSARQDTGELFF. CDR3 bases: TGTGCCAGCAGCGCGCGACAGGACACCGGGGAGCTGTTTTTT.

J is TRBJ2-5 and V is TRBV28; 10 nucleotides align to TRBD2. The ends lost 5 bases at V and 1 base at J; junction bases unmatched: 13. The CDR3 has 18 residues. Germline V gene data show CDR1 as MDHEN and CDR2 as SYDVKM. CDR3 sequence reads: CASSTPLSTSGLQETQYF. The CDR3 DNA reads as TGTGCCAGCAGTACGCCGCTTTCGACTAGCGGGCTCCAAGAGACCCAGTACTTC. Drawing the rest from reference TRBV28 and TRBJ2-5, the complete variable domain is DVKVTQSSRYLVKRTGEKVFLECVQDMDHENMFWYRQDPGLGLRLIYFSYDVKMKEKGDIPEGYSVSREKKERFSLILESASTNQTSMYLCASSTPLSTSGLQETQYFGPGTRLLVL.

The rearrangement links TRBV15 to TRBJ1-5; tentatively, D is TRBD1 (5 bases). V gave up 5 bases and J gave up 4 bases, with 15 bases separating them. The CDR3 length is 15 residues. Germline V gives CDR1 LNHNV, CDR2 YYDKDF (reference sequence). CDR3 loop: CATSPGGFGNQPQHF. The CDR3, as DNA: TGTGCCACCAGCCCTGGGGGGTTCGGGAATCAGCCCCAGCATTTT.

The gene calls are TRBV6-1 and TRBJ1-5; D is undetermined. CDR1 and CDR2 (germline): MNHNS, SASEGT. The CDR3 contains 15 residues. Deletions cut 0 bases from V and 9 bases from J, with 15 bases between. This CDR3 reads CASSEAQVGSGPQHF. The CDR3 coding sequence is TGTGCCAGCAGTGAAGCGCAGGTGGGCTCTGGGCCCCAGCATTTT.

This rearrangement joins TRBV4-2 to TRBJ2-2, with 8 bases fitting TRBD2. V shed 4 bases and J 6 bases; nucleotides not matched to a gene: 10. The CDR3 has 16 amino acids. Per germline, CDR1 LGHNA and CDR2 YNFKEQ. CDR3 loop: CASSPPGTRVAGELFF. DNA of the CDR3: TGTGCCAGCAGCCCCCCGGGGACTAGGGTTGCCGGGGAGCTGTTTTTT.

V and J are TRBV5-1 and TRBJ2-5; a possible D gene is TRBD2 (6 bases). The length of the CDR3 is 16 residues. Trimming stripped 1 base from V and 1 base from J, with 14 bases between. Germline lookup yields CDR1 SGHRS and CDR2 YFSETQ. CDR3 amino acids: CASSLSVGGSQETQYF. CDR3 DNA sequence: TGCGCCAGCAGCTTGTCCGTAGGAGGGTCCCAAGAGACCCAGTACTTC. Using reference TRBV5-1 and TRBJ2-5 for the parts outside the CDR3, the full variable domain is KAGVTQTPRYLIKTRGQQVTLSCSPISGHRSVSWYQQTPGQGLQFLFEYFSETQRNKGNFPGRFSGRQFSNSRSEMNVSTLELGDSALYLCASSLSVGGSQETQYFGPGTRLLVL.

This chain joins TRBV6-5 and TRBJ2-1; 10 nucleotides align to TRBD1. Germline V gene lookup returns CDR1 MNHEY and CDR2 SVGAGI. The CDR3 covers 15 residues. V lost 8 bases, J lost 4 bases, and 8 bases stayed unmatched. CDR3 region: CASRRGTGVYNEQFF. The CDR3 DNA follows: TGTGCCAGCCGGCGGGGGACAGGGGTATACAATGAGCAGTTCTTC.

Only one count was recorded for this clone. The same CDR3 arises from other DNA sequences in this sample as well. V gene TRBV12-3 or TRBV12-4 combines with J gene TRBJ1-1; weak D call: TRBD1 (5 bases). With 3 bases removed from V and 6 bases from J, the gap between germline ends came to 8 bases. This CDR3 is 12 amino acids long. The CDR3 sequence is CASSFSGAEAFF. The CDR3 DNA follows: TGTGCCAGCAGTTTTTCGGGGGCTGAAGCTTTCTTT.

V and J are TRBV19 and TRBJ2-3; unclear D gene. The germline gives CDR1 LNHDA, CDR2 SQIVND (reference sequence). The CDR3 runs to 13 residues. V lost 6 bases and J lost 6, with 13 bases in between. The CDR3 here is CASRLNSGDTQYF. The DNA for the CDR3 is TGTGCCAGTAGGCTTAATTCCGGGGATACGCAGTATTTT.

The chain couples TRBV4-2 to TRBJ1-4; D perhaps matches TRBD1 (5 bases). The germline V and J ends were trimmed by 1 base and 8 bases, with 17 bases remaining between them. CDR1 is LGHNA and CDR2 is YNFKEQ in the germline V gene. The CDR3 has 16 residues. The CDR3 sequence: CASSQGRGEVNEKLFF. CDR3 DNA sequence: TGTGCCAGCAGCCAAGGGCGGGGGGAGGTAAACGAAAAACTGTTTTTT.

The CDR3 here is CATRDSGTEAFF. Written as DNA, the CDR3 is TGTGCCACCAGGGATAGCGGCACTGAAGCTTTCTTT. The genes are TRBV24-1 and TRBJ1-1, with D hard to call. This CDR3 is 12 amino acids long. Trimming removed 7 bases at V and 4 bases at J, with 9 bases between. Germline V gene lookup returns CDR1 KGHDR and CDR2 SFDVKD.

The chain couples TRBV27 to TRBJ2-1; a weak D match, TRBD1 (6 bases). Germline lookup yields CDR1 MNHEY and CDR2 SMNVEV (reference sequence). The CDR3 is made up of 13 amino acids. V lost 5 bases to trimming and J lost 6 bases, with 11 bases between them. The CDR3 DNA follows: TGTGCCAGCAGTCCGACAGGTCCCAATGAGCAGTTCTTC. This translates into CASSPTGPNEQFF.

The CDR3: CASSLDRYRGRETGELFF. The CDR3 DNA follows: TGTGCCAGCAGCTTAGATAGGTACAGGGGGCGCGAAACCGGGGAGCTGTTTTTT. The chain uses TRBV7-2 and TRBJ2-2; 9 nucleotides line up with TRBD1. This CDR3 spans 18 amino acids. V shed 1 base, J shed 5 bases, and the junction held 11 bases outside the gene matches. CDR1 is SGHTA, CDR2 FQGNSA, per germline.

This rearrangement joins TRBV27 to TRBJ2-3; D is perhaps TRBD2 (5 bases). The CDR3 is made up of 18 amino acids. Per the germline V gene, CDR1 is MNHEY and CDR2 is SMNVEV (reference sequence). Trimming took 4 bases from V and 3 from J, leaving 23 bases between them. As DNA, the CDR3 is TGTGCCAGCAGTTCATCTCTTCGACCGACCGGAGGTACAGATACGCAGTATTTT. Translated, it gives CASSSSLRPTGGTDTQYF.

The J gene is TRBJ1-1, the V gene TRBV18, with 7 bases aligning to TRBD1. The CDR3 sequence is 14 residues long. Germline CDR1 KGHSH, CDR2 LQKENI. Germline trimming cut 6 bases from V and 6 bases from J; bases unmatched to any gene: 10. CDR3 protein: CASSPRDSLPEAFF. CDR3 coding DNA: TGTGCCAGCTCGCCCAGGGACAGTCTCCCTGAAGCTTTCTTT.

This rearrangement joins TRBV27 to TRBJ1-1, with TRBD1 identical over 8 bases. This CDR3 is built from 13 residues. Germline V gene data show CDR1 as MNHEY and CDR2 as SMNVEV (reference sequence). With 7 bases clipped from V and 9 bases from J, the junction kept 10 bases outside the gene matches. The CDR3 loop reads CASIGTGSYQAFF. The DNA for the CDR3 is TGTGCCAGCATCGGGACAGGTTCTTATCAAGCTTTCTTT.